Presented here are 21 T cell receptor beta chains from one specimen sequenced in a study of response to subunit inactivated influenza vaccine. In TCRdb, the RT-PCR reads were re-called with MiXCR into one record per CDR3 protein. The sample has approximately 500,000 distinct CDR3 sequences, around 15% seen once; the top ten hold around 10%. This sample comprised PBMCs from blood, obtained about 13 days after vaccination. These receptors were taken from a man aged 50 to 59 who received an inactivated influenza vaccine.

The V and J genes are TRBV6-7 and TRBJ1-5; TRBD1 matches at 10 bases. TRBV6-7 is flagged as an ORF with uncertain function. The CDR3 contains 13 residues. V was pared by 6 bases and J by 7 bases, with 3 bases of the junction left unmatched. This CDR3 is CASRTGGEQPQHF. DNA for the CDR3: TGTGCCAGCAGGACAGGGGGCGAACAGCCCCAGCATTTT.

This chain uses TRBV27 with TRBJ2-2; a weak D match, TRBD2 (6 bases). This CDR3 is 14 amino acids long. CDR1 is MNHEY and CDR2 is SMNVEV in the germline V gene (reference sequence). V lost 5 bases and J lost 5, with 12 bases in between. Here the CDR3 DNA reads TGTGCCAGCAGTGGAGGGACTTCTACCGGGGAGCTGTTTTTT. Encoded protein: CASSGGTSTGELFF.

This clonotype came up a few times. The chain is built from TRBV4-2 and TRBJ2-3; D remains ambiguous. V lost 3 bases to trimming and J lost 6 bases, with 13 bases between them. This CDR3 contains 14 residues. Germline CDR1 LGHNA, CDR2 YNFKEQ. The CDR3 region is CASSHDLGRDTQYF. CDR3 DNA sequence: TGTGCCAGCAGCCATGACCTCGGTAGGGATACGCAGTATTTT.

CDR3 in DNA: TGTGCCACCAGCGCAAGGGAGGACAGAAATGAAAAACTGTTTTTT. Translated: CATSAREDRNEKLFF. This chain uses TRBV15 with TRBJ1-4; maybe TRBD1 (6 bases). Trimming left V 5 bases short and J 5 bases short, with 15 bases between. CDR1 LNHNV and CDR2 YYDKDF come from the germline V gene (reference sequence). The CDR3 has 15 residues.

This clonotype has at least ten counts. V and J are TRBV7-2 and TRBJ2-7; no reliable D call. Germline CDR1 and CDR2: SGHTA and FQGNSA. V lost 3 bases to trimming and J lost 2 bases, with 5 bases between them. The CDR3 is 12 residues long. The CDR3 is CASSLGTYEQYF. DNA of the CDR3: TGTGCCAGCAGCTTGGGGACCTACGAGCAGTACTTC.

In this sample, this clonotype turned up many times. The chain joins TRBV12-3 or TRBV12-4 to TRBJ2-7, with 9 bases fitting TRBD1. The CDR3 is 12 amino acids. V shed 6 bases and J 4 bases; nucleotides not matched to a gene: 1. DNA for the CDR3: TGTGCCAGCAGAGGGACAGGGTACGAGCAGTACTTC. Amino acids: CASRGTGYEQYF.

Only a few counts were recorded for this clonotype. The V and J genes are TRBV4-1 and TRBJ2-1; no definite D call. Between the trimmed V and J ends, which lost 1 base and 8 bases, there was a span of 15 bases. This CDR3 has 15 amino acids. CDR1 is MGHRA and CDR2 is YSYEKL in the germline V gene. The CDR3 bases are TGCGCCAGCAGCCAAGCTCCGACTGGTCCAGATGAGCAGTTCTTC. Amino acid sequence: CASSQAPTGPDEQFF.

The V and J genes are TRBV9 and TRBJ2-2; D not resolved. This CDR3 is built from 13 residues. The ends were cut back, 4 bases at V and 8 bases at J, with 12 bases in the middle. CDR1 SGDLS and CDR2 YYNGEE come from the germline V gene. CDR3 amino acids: CASSPARLGELFF. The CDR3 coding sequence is TGTGCCAGCAGCCCGGCCAGGCTGGGGGAGCTGTTTTTT.

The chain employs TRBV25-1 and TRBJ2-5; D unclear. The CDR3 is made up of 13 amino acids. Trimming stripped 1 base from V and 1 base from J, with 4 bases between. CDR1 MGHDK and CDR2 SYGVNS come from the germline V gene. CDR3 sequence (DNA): TGTGCCAGCAGTGAATTCGCCCAAGAGACCCAGTACTTC. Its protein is CASSEFAQETQYF.

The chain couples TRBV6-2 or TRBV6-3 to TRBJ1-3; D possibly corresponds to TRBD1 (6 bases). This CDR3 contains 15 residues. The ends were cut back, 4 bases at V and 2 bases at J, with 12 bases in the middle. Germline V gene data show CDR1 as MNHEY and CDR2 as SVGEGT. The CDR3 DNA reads TGTGCCAGCAGTTTGGGGGCTTTCACTGGAAACACCATATATTTT. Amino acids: CASSLGAFTGNTIYF.

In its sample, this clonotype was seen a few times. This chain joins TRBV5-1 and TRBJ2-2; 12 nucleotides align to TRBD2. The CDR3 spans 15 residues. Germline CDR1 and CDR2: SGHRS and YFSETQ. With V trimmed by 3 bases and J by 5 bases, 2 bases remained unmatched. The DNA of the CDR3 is TGCGCCAGCAGCTCCGGGACTAGCGGGACCGGGGAGCTGTTTTTT. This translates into CASSSGTSGTGELFF.

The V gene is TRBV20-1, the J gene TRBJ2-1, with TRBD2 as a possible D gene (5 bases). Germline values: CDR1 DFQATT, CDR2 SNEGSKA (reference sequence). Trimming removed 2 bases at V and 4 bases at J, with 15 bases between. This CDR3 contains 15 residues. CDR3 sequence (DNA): TGCAGTGCTAGAAATACTAGATCCCCGTACAATGAGCAGTTCTTC. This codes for CSARNTRSPYNEQFF.

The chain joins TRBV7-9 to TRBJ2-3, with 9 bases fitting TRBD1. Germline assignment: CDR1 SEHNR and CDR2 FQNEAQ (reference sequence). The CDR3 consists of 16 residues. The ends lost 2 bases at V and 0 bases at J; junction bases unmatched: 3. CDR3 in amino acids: CASSLRGTGSTDTQYF. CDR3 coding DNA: TGTGCCAGCAGCTTACGAGGGACAGGGAGCACAGATACGCAGTATTTT.

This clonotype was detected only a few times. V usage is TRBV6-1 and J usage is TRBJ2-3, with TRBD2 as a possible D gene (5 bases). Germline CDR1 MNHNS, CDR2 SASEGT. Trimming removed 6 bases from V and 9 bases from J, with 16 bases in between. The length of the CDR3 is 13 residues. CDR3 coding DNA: TGTGCCAGCAGCCCAAGGACTCCCAGAACGCAGTATTTT. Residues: CASSPRTPRTQYF.

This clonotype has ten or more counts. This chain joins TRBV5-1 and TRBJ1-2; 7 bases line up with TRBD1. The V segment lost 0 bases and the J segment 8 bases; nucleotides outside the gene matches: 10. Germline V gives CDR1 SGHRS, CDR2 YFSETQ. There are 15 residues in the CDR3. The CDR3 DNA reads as TGCGCCAGCAGCTTGGCGGTTGACAGGGCTCTGGGCTACACCTTC. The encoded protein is CASSLAVDRALGYTF.

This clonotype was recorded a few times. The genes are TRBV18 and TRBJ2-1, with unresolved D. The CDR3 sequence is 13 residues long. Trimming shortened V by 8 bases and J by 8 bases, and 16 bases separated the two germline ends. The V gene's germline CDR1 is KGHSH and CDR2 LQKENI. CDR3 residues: CASTPSRLDEQFF. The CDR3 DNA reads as TGTGCCAGCACCCCCTCCAGGCTCGATGAGCAGTTCTTC.

In DNA, the CDR3 is TGCGCCAGCAGCAAAGGGACATCTTCCTCTAGCACAGATACGCAGTATTTT. Its protein is CASSKGTSSSSTDTQYF. This chain connects TRBV5-1 to TRBJ2-3, with D perhaps matching TRBD1 (6 bases). This CDR3 region has 17 residues. With 4 bases removed from V and 0 bases from J, the gap between germline ends came to 18 bases. Germline-derived CDR1 and CDR2 are SGHRS and YFSETQ.

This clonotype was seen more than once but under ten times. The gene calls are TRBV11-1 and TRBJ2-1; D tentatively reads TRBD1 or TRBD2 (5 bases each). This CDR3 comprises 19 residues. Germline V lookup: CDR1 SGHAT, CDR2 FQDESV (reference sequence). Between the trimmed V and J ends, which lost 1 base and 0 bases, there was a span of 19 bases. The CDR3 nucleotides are TGTGCCAGCAGCTTAGTGAAGTCATGGGGGTCGAGCTCCTACAATGAGCAGTTCTTC. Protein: CASSLVKSWGSSSYNEQFF.

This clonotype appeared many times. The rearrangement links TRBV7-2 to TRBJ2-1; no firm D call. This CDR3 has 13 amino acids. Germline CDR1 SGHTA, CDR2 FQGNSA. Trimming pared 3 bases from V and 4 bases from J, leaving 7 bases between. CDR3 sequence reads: CASSLERYNEQFF. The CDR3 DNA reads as TGTGCCAGCAGCTTGGAAAGGTACAATGAGCAGTTCTTC.

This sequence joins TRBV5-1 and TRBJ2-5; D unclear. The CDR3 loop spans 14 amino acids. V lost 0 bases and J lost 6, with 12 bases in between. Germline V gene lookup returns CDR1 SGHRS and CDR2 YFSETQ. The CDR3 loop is CASSLALDGKTQYF. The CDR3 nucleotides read TGCGCCAGCAGCTTGGCCTTGGATGGAAAGACCCAGTACTTC.

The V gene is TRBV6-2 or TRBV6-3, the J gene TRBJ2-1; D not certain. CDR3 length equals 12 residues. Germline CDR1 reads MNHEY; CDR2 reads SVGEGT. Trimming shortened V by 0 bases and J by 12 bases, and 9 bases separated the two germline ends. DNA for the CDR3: TGTGCCAGCAGTTACTCGATTAGTGGGCAGTTCTTC. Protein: CASSYSISGQFF.